This TCR beta chain was observed in a study of blood T cell repertoires in COVID-19. At the level of the study: PBMCs, B-cell-depleted T cells, or T cells provided the cDNA or gDNA that made up the material.

Germline V gene sequence: CDR1 LNHDA, CDR2 SQIVND (reference sequence). The CDR3 spans 16 residues. V lost 7 bases and J lost 4; bases outside the gene matches: 13. In the source study's methods: The authors estimated nucleated cell counts from reference gene primer amplification. Sequencing used immunoSEQ multiplex PCR; TCRdb keeps in-frame clones, though not all of them. That table gives V, J and clone size, and the DNA gave D and trimming. The sample records more than 85,000 clones, around 83% being singletons. The sequence derives from a man aged 55 to 69 with acute or convalescent COVID-19. Sequencing was carried out using peripheral blood. The V and J genes are TRBV19 and TRBJ1-5; TRBD1 agrees at 7 bases. The CDR3 here is CASKGEGGFGNQPQHF. CDR3 DNA sequence: TGTGCCAGTAAAGGCGAAGGGGGCTTCGGTAATCAGCCCCAGCATTTT.